This T cell receptor beta chain was obtained from a study of T cell changes during pregnancy in multiple sclerosis. The data were produced by immunoSEQ multiplex PCR, yet TCRdb's version contains in-frame clones alone and is incomplete. Among 90,000 to 100,000 clones listed, 90% to 95% were seen once. This CDR3 comprises 17 residues. CDR1 SGDLS and CDR2 YYNGEE come from the germline V gene. Between the trimmed V and J ends, which lost 3 bases and 8 bases, there was a span of 24 bases. This receptor was identified in a female donor with multiple sclerosis, enrolled in a pregnancy study. Material: peripheral blood, obtained in the first trimester of pregnancy. The chain is built from TRBV9 and TRBJ2-1; perhaps TRBD1 as D (7 bases). DNA of the CDR3: TGTGCCAGCAGCGACAGTCGGGGGACAGTGGCTTACGATGAGCAGTTCTTC. Its translation: CASSDSRGTVAYDEQFF.